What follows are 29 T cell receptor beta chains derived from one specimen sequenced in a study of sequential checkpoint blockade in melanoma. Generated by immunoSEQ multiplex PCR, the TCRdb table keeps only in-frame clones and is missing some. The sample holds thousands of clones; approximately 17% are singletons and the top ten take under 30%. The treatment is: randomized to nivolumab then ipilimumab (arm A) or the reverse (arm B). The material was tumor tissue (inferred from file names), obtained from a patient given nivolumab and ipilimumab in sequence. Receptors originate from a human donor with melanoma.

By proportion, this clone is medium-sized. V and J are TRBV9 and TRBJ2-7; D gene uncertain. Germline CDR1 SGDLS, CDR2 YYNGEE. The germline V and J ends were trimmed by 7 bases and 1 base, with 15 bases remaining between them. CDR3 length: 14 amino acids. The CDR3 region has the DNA TGTGCCAGCGGTCCCGACGGGTCTTCCTACGAGCAGTACTTC. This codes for CASGPDGSSYEQYF.

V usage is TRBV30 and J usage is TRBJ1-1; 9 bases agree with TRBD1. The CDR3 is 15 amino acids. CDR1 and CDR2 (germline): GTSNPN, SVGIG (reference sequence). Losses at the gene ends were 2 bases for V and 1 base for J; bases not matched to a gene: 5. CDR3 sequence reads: CAWSPPGQGNTEAFF. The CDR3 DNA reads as TGTGCCTGGAGTCCCCCGGGACAGGGGAACACTGAAGCTTTCTTT.

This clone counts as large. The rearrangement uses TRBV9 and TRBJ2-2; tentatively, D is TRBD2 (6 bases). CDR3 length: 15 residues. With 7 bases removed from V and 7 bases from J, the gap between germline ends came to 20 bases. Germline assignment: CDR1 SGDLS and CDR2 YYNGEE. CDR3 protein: CASGSKGTSGGELFF. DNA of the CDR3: TGTGCCAGCGGTAGCAAAGGGACTTCAGGCGGGGAGCTGTTTTTT. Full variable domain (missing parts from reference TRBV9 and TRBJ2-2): DSGVTQTPKHLITATGQRVTLRCSPRSGDLSVYWYQQSLDQGLQFLIQYYNGEERAKGNILERFSAQQFPDLHSELNLSSLELGDSALYFCASGSKGTSGGELFFGEGSRLTVL.

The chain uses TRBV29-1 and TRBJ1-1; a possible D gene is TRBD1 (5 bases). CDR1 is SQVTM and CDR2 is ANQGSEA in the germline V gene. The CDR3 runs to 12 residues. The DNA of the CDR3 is TGCGCGGGGGAGGCGGCGGACACTGAAGCTTTCTTT. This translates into CAGEAADTEAFF.

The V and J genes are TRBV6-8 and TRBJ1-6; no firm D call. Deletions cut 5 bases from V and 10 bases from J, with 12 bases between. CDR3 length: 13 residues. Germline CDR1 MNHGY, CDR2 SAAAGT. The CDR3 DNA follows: TGTGCCAGCAGTGTGGAAAGAGGATCACCCCTCCACTTT. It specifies CASSVERGSPLHF.

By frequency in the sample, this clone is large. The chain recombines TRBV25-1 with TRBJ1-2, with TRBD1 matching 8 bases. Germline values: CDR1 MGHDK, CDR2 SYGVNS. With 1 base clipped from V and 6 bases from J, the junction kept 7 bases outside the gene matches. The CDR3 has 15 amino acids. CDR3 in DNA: TGTGCCAGCAGTGAATCCCAGGGGGCATACGATGGCTACACCTTC. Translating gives CASSESQGAYDGYTF.

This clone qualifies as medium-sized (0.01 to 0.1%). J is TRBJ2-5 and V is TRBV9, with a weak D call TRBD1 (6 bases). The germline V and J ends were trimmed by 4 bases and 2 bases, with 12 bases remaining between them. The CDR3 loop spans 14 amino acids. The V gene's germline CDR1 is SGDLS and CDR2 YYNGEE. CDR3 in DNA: TGTGCCAGCAGCCTCACAGGGTTGCAAGAGACCCAGTACTTC. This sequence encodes CASSLTGLQETQYF.

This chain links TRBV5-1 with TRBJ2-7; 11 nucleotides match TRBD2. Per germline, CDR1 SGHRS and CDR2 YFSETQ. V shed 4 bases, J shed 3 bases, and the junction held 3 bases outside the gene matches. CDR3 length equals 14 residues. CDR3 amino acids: CASSQGLAVYEQYF. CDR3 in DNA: TGCGCCAGCAGCCAGGGACTAGCGGTCTACGAGCAGTACTTC.

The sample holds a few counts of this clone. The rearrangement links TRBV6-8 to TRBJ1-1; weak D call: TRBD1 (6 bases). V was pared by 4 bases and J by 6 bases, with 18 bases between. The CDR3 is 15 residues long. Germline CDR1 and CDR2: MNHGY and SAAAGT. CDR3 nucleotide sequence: TGTGCCAGCAGTTCAGGGGCAGGGAGCCACCCTGAAGCTTTCTTT. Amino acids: CASSSGAGSHPEAFF.

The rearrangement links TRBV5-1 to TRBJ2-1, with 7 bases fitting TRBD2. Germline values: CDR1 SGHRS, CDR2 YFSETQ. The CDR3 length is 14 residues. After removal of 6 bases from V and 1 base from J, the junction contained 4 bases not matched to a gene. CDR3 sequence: CASTPGLSYNEQFF. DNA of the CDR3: TGCGCCAGCACCCCGGGACTATCCTACAATGAGCAGTTCTTC.

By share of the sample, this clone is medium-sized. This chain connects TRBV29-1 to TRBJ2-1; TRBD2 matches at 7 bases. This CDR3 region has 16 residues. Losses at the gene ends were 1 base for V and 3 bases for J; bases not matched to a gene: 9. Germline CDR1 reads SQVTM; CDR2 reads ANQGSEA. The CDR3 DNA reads TGCAGCGTTGAAGGACTAGCTGGAAGAGTCTACAATGAGCAGTTCTTC. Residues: CSVEGLAGRVYNEQFF.

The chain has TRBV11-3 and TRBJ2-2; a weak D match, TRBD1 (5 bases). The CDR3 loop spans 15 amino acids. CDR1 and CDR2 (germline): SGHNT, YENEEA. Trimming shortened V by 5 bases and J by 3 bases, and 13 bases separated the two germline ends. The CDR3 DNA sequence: TGTGCCAGCAGCCTCCGGACAACCTACACCGGGGAGCTGTTTTTT. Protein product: CASSLRTTYTGELFF.

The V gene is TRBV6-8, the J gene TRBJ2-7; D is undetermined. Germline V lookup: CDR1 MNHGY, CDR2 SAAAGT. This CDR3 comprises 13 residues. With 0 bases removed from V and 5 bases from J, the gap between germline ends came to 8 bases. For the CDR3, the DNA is TGTGCCAGCAGTTACTCGGACGCCGACGAGCAGTACTTC. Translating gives CASSYSDADEQYF.

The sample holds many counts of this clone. The DNA of the CDR3 is TGTGCCAGCAGACAAGATCGGGCGGTGAGCTCCTACGAGCAGTACTTC. It translates to CASRQDRAVSSYEQYF. This sequence joins TRBV11-3 and TRBJ2-7; D not resolved. The CDR3 runs to 16 residues. The germline CDR1 and CDR2 sequences are SGHNT and YENEEA. V was trimmed by 6 bases and J by 0 bases, leaving 18 bases between them.

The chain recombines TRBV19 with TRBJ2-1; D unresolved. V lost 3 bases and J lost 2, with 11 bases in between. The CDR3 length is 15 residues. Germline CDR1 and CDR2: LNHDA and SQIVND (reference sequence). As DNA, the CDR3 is TGTGCCAGTAGTATGGTTGATTGGCCCTACAATGAGCAGTTCTTC. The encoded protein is CASSMVDWPYNEQFF.

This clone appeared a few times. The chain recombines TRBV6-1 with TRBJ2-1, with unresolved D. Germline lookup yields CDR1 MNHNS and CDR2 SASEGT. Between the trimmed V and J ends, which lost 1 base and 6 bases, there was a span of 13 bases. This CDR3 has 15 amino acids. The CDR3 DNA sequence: TGTGCCAGCAGTGAAGGATTGCGGCCTTCCAATGAGCAGTTCTTC. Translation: CASSEGLRPSNEQFF.

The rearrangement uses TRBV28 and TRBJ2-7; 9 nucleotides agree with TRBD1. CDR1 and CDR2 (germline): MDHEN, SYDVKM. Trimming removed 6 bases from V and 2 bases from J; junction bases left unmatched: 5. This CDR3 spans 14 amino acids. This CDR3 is CASREGTGTYEQYF. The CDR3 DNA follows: TGTGCCAGCAGGGAAGGGACAGGGACCTACGAGCAGTACTTC.

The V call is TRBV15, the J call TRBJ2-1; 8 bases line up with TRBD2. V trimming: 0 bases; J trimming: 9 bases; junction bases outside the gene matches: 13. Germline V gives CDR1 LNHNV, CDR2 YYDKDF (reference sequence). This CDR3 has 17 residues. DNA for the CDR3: TGTGCCACCAGCAGAGATCCGGTAGCGGGGTCGGTAGGTGAGCAGTTCTTC. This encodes CATSRDPVAGSVGEQFF.

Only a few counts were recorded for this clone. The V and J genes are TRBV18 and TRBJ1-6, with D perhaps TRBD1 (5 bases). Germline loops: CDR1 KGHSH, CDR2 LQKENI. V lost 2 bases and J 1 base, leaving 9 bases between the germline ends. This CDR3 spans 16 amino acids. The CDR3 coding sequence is TGTGCCAGCTCACCATTAGGGGTTTCCTATAATTCACCCCTCCACTTT. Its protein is CASSPLGVSYNSPLHF.

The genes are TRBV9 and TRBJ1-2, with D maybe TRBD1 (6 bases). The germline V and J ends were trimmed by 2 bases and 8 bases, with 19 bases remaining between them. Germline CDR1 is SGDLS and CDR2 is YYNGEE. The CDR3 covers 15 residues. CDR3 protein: CASSVPTGERDGYTF. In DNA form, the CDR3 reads TGTGCCAGCAGCGTCCCGACAGGCGAGAGGGACGGCTACACCTTC.

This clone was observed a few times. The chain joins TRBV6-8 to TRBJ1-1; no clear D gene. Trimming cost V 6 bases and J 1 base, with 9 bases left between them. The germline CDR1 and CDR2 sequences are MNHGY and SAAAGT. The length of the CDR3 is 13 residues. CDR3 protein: CASSEQKNTEAFF. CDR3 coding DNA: TGTGCCAGCAGCGAACAAAAGAACACTGAAGCTTTCTTT.

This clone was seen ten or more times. As DNA, the CDR3 is TGTGCCAGCAGGGGGGTTGGAGGCAGCCGTTCTGGCTACACCTTC. Translated: CASRGVGGSRSGYTF. V gene TRBV11-3 combines with J gene TRBJ1-2; a possible D gene is TRBD1 (5 bases). The CDR3 length is 15 residues. Per germline, CDR1 SGHNT and CDR2 YENEEA. V lost 6 bases, J lost 7 bases, and 21 bases lay in between.

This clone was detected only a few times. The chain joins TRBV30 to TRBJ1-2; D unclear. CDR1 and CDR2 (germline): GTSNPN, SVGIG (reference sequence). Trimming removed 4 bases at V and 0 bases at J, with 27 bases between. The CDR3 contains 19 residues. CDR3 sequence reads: CAWTPSLDRPDLTNYGYTF. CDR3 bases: TGTGCCTGGACCCCTAGTCTGGACCGTCCTGACCTAACTAACTATGGCTACACCTTC.

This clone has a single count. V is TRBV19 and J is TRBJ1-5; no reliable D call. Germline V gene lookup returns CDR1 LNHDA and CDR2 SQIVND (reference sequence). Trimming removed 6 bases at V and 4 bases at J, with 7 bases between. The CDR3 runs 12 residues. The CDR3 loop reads CASRNGNQPQHF. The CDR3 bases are TGTGCCAGTAGGAACGGTAATCAGCCCCAGCATTTT.

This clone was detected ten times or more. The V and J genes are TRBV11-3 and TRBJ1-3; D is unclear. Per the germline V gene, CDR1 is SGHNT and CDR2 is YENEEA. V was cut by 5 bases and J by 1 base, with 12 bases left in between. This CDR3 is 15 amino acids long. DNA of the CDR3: TGTGCCAGCAGCCCCCCTGCGTGTTCTGGAAACACCATATATTTT. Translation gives CASSPPACSGNTIYF.

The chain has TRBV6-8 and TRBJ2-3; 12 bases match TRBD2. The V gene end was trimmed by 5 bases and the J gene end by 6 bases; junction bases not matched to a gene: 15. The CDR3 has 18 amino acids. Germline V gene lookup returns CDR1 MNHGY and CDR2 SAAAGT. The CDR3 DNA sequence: TGTGCCAGCAGTCTCAGACTAGCGGGGGCACAATCGGGTGATACGCAGTATTTT. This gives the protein CASSLRLAGAQSGDTQYF.

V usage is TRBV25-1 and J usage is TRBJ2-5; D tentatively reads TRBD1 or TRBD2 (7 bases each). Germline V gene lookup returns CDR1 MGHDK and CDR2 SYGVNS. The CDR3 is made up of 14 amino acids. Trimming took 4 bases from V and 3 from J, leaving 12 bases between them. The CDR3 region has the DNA TGTGCCAGCAGTGTACCAGGGGGGGAAGAGACCCAGTACTTC. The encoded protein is CASSVPGGEETQYF.

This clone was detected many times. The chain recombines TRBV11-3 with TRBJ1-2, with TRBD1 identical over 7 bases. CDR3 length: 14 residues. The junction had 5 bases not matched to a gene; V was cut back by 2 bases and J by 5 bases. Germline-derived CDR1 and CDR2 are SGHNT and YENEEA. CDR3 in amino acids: CASSLMRGPYGYTF. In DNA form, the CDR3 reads TGTGCCAGCAGCTTAATGAGGGGGCCATATGGCTACACCTTC.

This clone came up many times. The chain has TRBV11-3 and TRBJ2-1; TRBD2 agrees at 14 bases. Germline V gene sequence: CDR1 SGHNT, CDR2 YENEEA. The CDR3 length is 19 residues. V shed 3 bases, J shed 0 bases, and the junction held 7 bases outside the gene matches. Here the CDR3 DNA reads TGTGCCAGCAGCTTGACGGGACTAGCGGGGGTTCCCTCCTACAATGAGCAGTTCTTC. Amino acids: CASSLTGLAGVPSYNEQFF.